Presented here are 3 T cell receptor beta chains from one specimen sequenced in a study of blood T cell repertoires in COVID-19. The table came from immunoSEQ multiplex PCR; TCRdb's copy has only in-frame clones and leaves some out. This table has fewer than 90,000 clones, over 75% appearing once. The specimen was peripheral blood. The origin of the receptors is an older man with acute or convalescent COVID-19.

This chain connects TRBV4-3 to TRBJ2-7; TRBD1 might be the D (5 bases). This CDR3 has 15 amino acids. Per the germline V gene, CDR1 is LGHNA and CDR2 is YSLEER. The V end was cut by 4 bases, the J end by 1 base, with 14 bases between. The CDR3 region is CASSRGRANSYEQYF. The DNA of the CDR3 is TGCGCCAGCAGCCGGGGCAGGGCTAATTCCTACGAGCAGTACTTC.

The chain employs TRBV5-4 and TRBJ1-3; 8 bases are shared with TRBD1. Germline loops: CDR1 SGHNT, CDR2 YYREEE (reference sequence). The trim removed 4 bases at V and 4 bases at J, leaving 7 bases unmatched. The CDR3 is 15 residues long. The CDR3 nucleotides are TGTGCCAGCAGCACCGGACAGGGTACGGGAAACACCATATATTTT. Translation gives CASSTGQGTGNTIYF.

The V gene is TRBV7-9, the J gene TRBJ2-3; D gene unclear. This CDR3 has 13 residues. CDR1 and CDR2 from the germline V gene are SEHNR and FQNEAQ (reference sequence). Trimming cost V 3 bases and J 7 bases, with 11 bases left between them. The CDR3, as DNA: TGTGCCAGCAGCTTTCAGGCCAGCAATACGCAGTATTTT. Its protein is CASSFQASNTQYF.